The entry below gives a single T cell receptor (beta chain) sequence along with its context. Deletions cut 5 bases from V and 2 bases from J, with 9 bases between. The CDR3 has 13 residues. CDR1 is SGHTA, CDR2 FQGNSA, per germline. The data were obtained in a study of blood T cell repertoires in COVID-19. Sequenced by immunoSEQ multiplex PCR; TCRdb stores in-frame clones only, minus some. The top ten hold 18% of the sample, which has approximately 97,000 clones, around 88% seen once. The receptor's source is an elderly woman with acute or convalescent COVID-19. The sequencing input was peripheral blood. This chain uses TRBV7-2 with TRBJ1-2; TRBD1 is a possible D gene (6 bases). CDR3 sequence (DNA): TGTGCCAGCAGCCAGGGGATGAACTATGGCTACACCTTC. Protein product: CASSQGMNYGYTF.